The 26 T cell receptor beta chains below come from one sample, sequenced in a study of blood T cell repertoires in COVID-19 (dated by TCRdb to between 2020 and 2021). The library was generated by the immunoSEQ multiplex PCR assay. As stored in TCRdb, this immuneACCESS dataset retains in-frame rearrangements with V and J assigned. A fraction of the clones does not appear; measured against another copy, unresolved V genes explain less than half of the discrepancy, and the remainder lacks a known reason. This sample is represented by fewer than 250,000 clones; roughly 84% of them were singletons. Of the sample, roughly 7.2% falls within the top ten clones. Input material: PBMCs or T cells enriched from blood (not recorded which). These receptor sequences come from a man under 40 in a cohort exposed to, infected with or recovered from COVID-19 (not recorded which).

The V gene is TRBV28, the J gene TRBJ1-5, with 12 positions matching TRBD1. Germline lookup yields CDR1 MDHEN and CDR2 SYDVKM. V was clipped by 3 bases and J by 1 base; unmatched bases: 1. CDR3 length equals 16 residues. The CDR3 here is CASSLGTGGSNQPQHF. In nucleotides, the CDR3 is TGTGCCAGCAGTTTGGGGACAGGGGGCAGCAATCAGCCCCAGCATTTT.

Note on this clone: Sequence at one end of the junction differs from germline and may be a read error. This chain connects TRBV7-9 to TRBJ2-7; no clear D gene. Germline V gene sequence: CDR1 SEHNR, CDR2 FQNEAQ (reference sequence). The CDR3 runs 14 residues. As DNA, the CDR3 is TGTACCAGCGAGGTAACGAGTGTTTCCTACGAGCAGTACTTC. Translation gives CTSEVTSVSYEQYF.

This rearrangement joins TRBV14 to TRBJ2-2; D is possibly TRBD1 (6 bases). The CDR3 sequence is 19 residues long. CDR1 is SGHDN and CDR2 is FVKESK in the germline V gene. V lost 2 bases and J lost 0, with 19 bases in between. The CDR3 is CASSQYSLWGHSNTGELFF. CDR3 nucleotide sequence: TGTGCCAGCAGCCAATATAGCCTGTGGGGACACTCGAACACCGGGGAGCTGTTTTTT.

This chain links TRBV7-9 with TRBJ1-1; a possible D gene is TRBD1 (6 bases). With 5 bases removed from V and 7 bases from J, the gap between germline ends came to 20 bases. In germline, CDR1 is SEHNR, CDR2 FQNEAQ (reference sequence). CDR3 length: 15 amino acids. The CDR3 sequence: CASSLRDIRLDEAFF. CDR3 nucleotide sequence: TGTGCCAGCAGCCTCCGGGACATACGGCTAGATGAAGCTTTCTTT.

The V call is TRBV11-2, the J call TRBJ2-7; 13 nucleotides line up with TRBD2. J was trimmed by 1 base and V by 4 bases; bases with no gene match: 4. Germline V gene data show CDR1 as SGHAT and CDR2 as FQNNGV. This CDR3 is built from 16 residues. In DNA, the CDR3 is TGTGCCAGCAGCTCCCCGGGACTAGCGGGATCCTACGAGCAGTACTTC. Translated, it gives CASSSPGLAGSYEQYF.

J is TRBJ2-3 and V is TRBV5-8; 7 bases line up with TRBD1. The CDR3 covers 15 residues. CDR1 and CDR2 (germline): SGHTS, YDEGEE. J gave up 2 bases and V 4 bases, and 7 bases lay outside the gene matches. CDR3 sequence: CASSPGTAYTDTQYF. Here the CDR3 DNA reads TGTGCCAGCAGCCCTGGGACAGCTTACACAGATACGCAGTATTTT.

This clone has a single count. This rearrangement joins TRBV18 to TRBJ1-1, with TRBD1 matching 7 bases. CDR3 length: 15 amino acids. CDR1 is KGHSH, CDR2 LQKENI, per germline. V lost 1 base, J lost 0 bases, and 2 bases stayed unmatched. CDR3 loop: CASSPLDRVNTEAFF. The CDR3 nucleotides are TGTGCCAGCTCACCACTAGACAGGGTGAACACTGAAGCTTTCTTT.

This chain joins TRBV28 and TRBJ2-1; D perhaps matches TRBD2 (6 bases). CDR1 MDHEN and CDR2 SYDVKM come from the germline V gene. Trimming left V 5 bases short and J 1 base short, with 15 bases between. CDR3 length: 16 residues. The chain's CDR3 is CASSLGGLLSYNEQFF. CDR3 DNA sequence: TGTGCCAGCAGTCTGGGGGGACTCCTATCCTACAATGAGCAGTTCTTC.

This chain uses TRBV4-1 with TRBJ1-1, with 7 bases matching TRBD1. The CDR3 has 15 amino acids. The germline V gene has CDR1 MGHRA and CDR2 YSYEKL. V shed 6 bases, J shed 11 bases, and the junction held 18 bases outside the gene matches. CDR3 residues: CASSRADRESSLAFF. CDR3 bases: TGCGCCAGCAGTCGCGCCGACAGGGAAAGCTCTTTGGCTTTCTTT.

This clone was counted once. The chain combines TRBV19 with TRBJ2-1; 10 bases line up with TRBD1. The CDR3 runs 16 residues. Germline V CDR1 and CDR2: LNHDA, SQIVND (reference sequence). V lost 6 bases and J lost 4; bases outside the gene matches: 9. In DNA, the CDR3 is TGTGCCAGTAGGAAAACCGGGACAGGGGTATACAATGAGCAGTTCTTC. Translated, it gives CASRKTGTGVYNEQFF.

The CDR3 loop is CASSDNSYEQYF. The CDR3, as DNA: TGCGCCAGCAGTGATAATAGTTACGAGCAGTACTTC. The chain employs TRBV10-2 and TRBJ2-7, with D unresolved. V shed 3 bases and J shed 4 bases, with 7 bases lying between them. The CDR3 loop spans 12 amino acids. Germline CDR1 is WSHSY and CDR2 is SAAADI.

This clone has just a few counts. This CDR3 is CASSQPLTGNTEAFF. The CDR3, as DNA: TGCGCCAGCAGCCAACCGTTGACGGGAAACACTGAAGCTTTCTTT. The V and J genes are TRBV4-1 and TRBJ1-1; the D is unclear. Germline loops: CDR1 MGHRA, CDR2 YSYEKL. This CDR3 is 15 amino acids long. V lost 2 bases, J lost 2 bases, and 12 bases lay in between.

The rearrangement joins TRBV7-9 to TRBJ1-2; D remains unclear. CDR3 length: 15 residues. Trimming took 2 bases from V and 6 from J, leaving 16 bases between them. CDR1 SEHNR and CDR2 FQNEAQ come from the germline V gene (reference sequence). The CDR3 loop reads CASSLPRRKEDGYTF. In DNA form, the CDR3 reads TGTGCCAGCAGCTTACCCCGTCGTAAGGAGGATGGCTACACCTTC.

The chain is built from TRBV27 and TRBJ1-5, with a tentative D call TRBD1 (5 bases). The germline V gene has CDR1 MNHEY and CDR2 SMNVEV (reference sequence). Trimming removed 4 bases from V and 0 bases from J, with 10 bases in between. This CDR3 has 15 amino acids. The CDR3 bases are TGTGCCAGCAGTTCCGGGGGGGTTAGCAATCAGCCCCAGCATTTT. As protein: CASSSGGVSNQPQHF.

This chain joins TRBV7-2 and TRBJ1-5; D may be TRBD1 (5 bases). Germline assignment: CDR1 SGHTA and CDR2 FQGNSA. The V end was cut by 5 bases, the J end by 5 bases, with 7 bases between. CDR3 size: 12 residues. CDR3 sequence reads: CASSTGDQPQHF. CDR3 sequence (DNA): TGTGCCAGCAGCACGGGGGATCAGCCCCAGCATTTT.

The gene calls are TRBV2 and TRBJ2-7; TRBD2 agrees at 13 bases. Germline trimming cut 8 bases from V and 2 bases from J; bases unmatched to any gene: 0. The CDR3 spans 13 residues. CDR1 and CDR2 (germline): SNHLY, FYNNEI. CDR3 coding DNA: TGTGCCAGCGGGACTAGCGGGACCTACGAGCAGTACTTC. Translated, it gives CASGTSGTYEQYF.

The chain joins TRBV21-1 to TRBJ2-4; TRBD2 is the table's D call and was not checked against the DNA. TRBV21-1 is listed as a pseudogene. CDR3 length: 20 residues. CDR3 region: CATPRGGGVSGCWSKNIQYF. The CDR3 DNA reads TGTGCCACTCCAAGAGGAGGGGGGGTAAGTGGGTGTTGGTCCAAAAACATTCAGTACTTC.

This chain links TRBV19 with TRBJ2-7; D might be TRBD1 (7 bases). V was shortened by 6 bases and J by 0 bases, with 15 bases between the two germline ends. Germline CDR1 and CDR2: LNHDA and SQIVND (reference sequence). This CDR3 is 15 amino acids long. CDR3: CASRPPGGSSYEQYF. The CDR3 bases are TGTGCCAGTAGGCCCCCAGGGGGGAGCTCCTACGAGCAGTACTTC.

The rearrangement uses TRBV7-2 and TRBJ1-4; no clear D. Trimming shortened V by 5 bases and J by 6 bases, and 13 bases separated the two germline ends. This CDR3 spans 14 amino acids. Germline V lookup: CDR1 SGHTA, CDR2 FQGNSA. CDR3 DNA sequence: TGTGCCAGCAGCCCTTCCTGGAGGGATGAAAAACTGTTTTTT. It specifies CASSPSWRDEKLFF.

The sample holds a few counts of this clone. At one end, the junction sequence differs from germline, possibly due to a read error. V gene TRBV9 combines with J gene TRBJ2-4, with 10 positions matching TRBD1. CDR1 and CDR2 (germline): SGDLS, YYNGEE. The CDR3 loop spans 16 amino acids. The CDR3 region is CASSEAGTGATNIQYF. In DNA, the CDR3 is TGTGCCAGCAGTGAGGCCGGGACAGGGGCCACAAACATTCAGTACTTC.

The J gene is TRBJ1-2, the V gene TRBV20-1; 7 positions match TRBD1. Germline values: CDR1 DFQATT, CDR2 SNEGSKA (reference sequence). Germline trimming cut 6 bases from V and 8 bases from J; bases unmatched to any gene: 3. The length of the CDR3 is 10 residues. The CDR3 spells CSATGEGYTF. The CDR3 nucleotides are TGCAGTGCCACAGGGGAAGGCTACACCTTC.

The chain combines TRBV11-2 with TRBJ1-3; no firm D call. The CDR3 length is 13 residues. Germline values: CDR1 SGHAT, CDR2 FQNNGV. The V end was cut by 5 bases, the J end by 4 bases, with 9 bases between. The DNA for the CDR3 is TGTGCCAGCAGCGAGGTGGTGGGAAACACCATATATTTT. This codes for CASSEVVGNTIYF. Variable domain in full (rest from reference TRBV11-2 and TRBJ1-3): EAGVAQSPRYKIIEKRQSVAFWCNPISGHATLYWYQQILGQGPKLLIQFQNNGVVDDSQLPKDRFSAERLKGVDSTLKIQPAKLEDSAVYLCASSEVVGNTIYFGEGSWLTVV.

The chain uses TRBV19 and TRBJ1-1; D remains unclear. V was cut by 8 bases and J by 1 base, with 11 bases left in between. The length of the CDR3 is 13 residues. Germline V gives CDR1 LNHDA, CDR2 SQIVND (reference sequence). CDR3 DNA: TGTGCCAGTGCACGATACTCGAACACTGAAGCTTTCTTT. As protein: CASARYSNTEAFF.

The chain carries TRBV3-1 (or the pseudogene TRBV3-2) and TRBJ1-5, with D maybe TRBD1 (5 bases). CDR3 length equals 13 residues. Germline values: CDR1 LGHDT, CDR2 YNNKEL (reference sequence). Trimming shortened V by 0 bases and J by 9 bases, and 9 bases separated the two germline ends. The CDR3 bases are TGTGCCAGCAGCCAAGACCGGCAGGGGCCCCAGCATTTT. Protein product: CASSQDRQGPQHF.

The chain employs TRBV5-1 and TRBJ2-7, with 10 bases matching TRBD2. The junction had 9 bases not matched to a gene; V was cut back by 0 bases and J by 9 bases. Germline assignment: CDR1 SGHRS and CDR2 YFSETQ. The CDR3 contains 15 residues. This CDR3 reads CASSLELAGSSGQYF. The CDR3, as DNA: TGCGCCAGCAGCTTGGAACTAGCGGGAAGTTCGGGGCAGTACTTC.

V is TRBV5-1 and J is TRBJ2-5, with TRBD2 identical over 11 bases. CDR1 is SGHRS and CDR2 is YFSETQ in the germline V gene. V shed 2 bases, J shed 5 bases, and the junction held 2 bases outside the gene matches. CDR3 length equals 14 residues. The CDR3 DNA follows: TGCGCCAGCAGCTTTACTAGCGGGAGCGAGACCCAGTACTTC. It codes for CASSFTSGSETQYF.